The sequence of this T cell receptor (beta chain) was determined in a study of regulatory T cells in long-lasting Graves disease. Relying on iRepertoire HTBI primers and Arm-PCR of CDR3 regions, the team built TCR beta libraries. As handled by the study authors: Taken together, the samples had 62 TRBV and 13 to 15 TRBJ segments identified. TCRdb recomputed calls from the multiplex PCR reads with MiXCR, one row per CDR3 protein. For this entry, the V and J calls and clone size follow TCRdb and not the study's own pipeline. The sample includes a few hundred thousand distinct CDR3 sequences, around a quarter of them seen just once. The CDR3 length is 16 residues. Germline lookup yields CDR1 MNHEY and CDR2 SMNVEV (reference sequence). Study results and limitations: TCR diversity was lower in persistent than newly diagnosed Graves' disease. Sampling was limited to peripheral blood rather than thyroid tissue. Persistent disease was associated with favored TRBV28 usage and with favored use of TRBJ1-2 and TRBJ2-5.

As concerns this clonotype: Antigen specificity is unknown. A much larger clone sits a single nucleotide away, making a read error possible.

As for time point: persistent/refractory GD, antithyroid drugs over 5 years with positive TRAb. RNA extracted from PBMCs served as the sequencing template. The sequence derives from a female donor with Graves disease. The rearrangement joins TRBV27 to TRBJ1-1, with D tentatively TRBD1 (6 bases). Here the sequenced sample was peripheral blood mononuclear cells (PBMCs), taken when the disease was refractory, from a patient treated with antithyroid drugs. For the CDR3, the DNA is TGTGCCAGCAGACCAGTCCTTTATGGGTGGGACACTGAAGCTTCCTTT. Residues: CASRPVLYGWDTEASF.